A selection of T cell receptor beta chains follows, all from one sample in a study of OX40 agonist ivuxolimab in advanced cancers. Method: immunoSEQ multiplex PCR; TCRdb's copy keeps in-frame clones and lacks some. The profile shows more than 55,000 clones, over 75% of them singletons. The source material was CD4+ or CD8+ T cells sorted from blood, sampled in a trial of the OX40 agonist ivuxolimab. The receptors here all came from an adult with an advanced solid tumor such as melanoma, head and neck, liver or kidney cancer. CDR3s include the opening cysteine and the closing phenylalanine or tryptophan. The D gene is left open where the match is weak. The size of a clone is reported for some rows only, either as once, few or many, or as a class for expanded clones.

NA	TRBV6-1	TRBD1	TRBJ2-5	TGTGCCAGCAGTGCAAAGACAGGGGTCCAAGAGACCCAGTACTTC	CASSAKTGVQETQYF
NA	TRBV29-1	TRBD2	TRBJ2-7	TGCAGCGTTGCCGCTCGGGGGAAGCGGGATAGCAACGAGCAGTACTTC	CSVAARGKRDSNEQYF
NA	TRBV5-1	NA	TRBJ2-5	TGCGCCAGCAGCTTGTCCCAAGAGACCCAGTACTTC	CASSLSQETQYF
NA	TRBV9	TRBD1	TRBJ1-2	TGTGCCAGCAGCGTAGGACAGGGGATTAAGTCTGGCTACACCTTC	CASSVGQGIKSGYTF
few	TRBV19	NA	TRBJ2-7	TGTGCCAGTAGTAGGGACAACTCCTACGAGCAGTACTTC	CASSRDNSYEQYF
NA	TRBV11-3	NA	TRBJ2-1	TGTGCCAGCAGTTTAGCGAGTGAGCAGTTCTTC	CASSLASEQFF
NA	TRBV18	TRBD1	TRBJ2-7	TGTGCCAGCTCACCACCCGTAGGGGGCAGCGGCGAGCAGTACTTC	CASSPPVGGSGEQYF
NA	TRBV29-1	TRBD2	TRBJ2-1	TGCAGCGCCGGGACTAGCGGATACAATGAGCAGTTCTTC	CSAGTSGYNEQFF
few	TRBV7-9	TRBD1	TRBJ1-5	TGTGCCAGCAGCTTAGCGCAGGGGGGTCAGCCCCAGCATTTT	CASSLAQGGQPQHF
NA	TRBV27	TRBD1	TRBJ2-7	TGTGCCAGCTCGAGGGGACAGGGGGCTTTTGAGCAGTACTTC	CASSRGQGAFEQYF
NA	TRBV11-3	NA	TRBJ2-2	TGTGCCAGCACTTACTACGGGACCGGGGAGCTGTTTTTT	CASTYYGTGELFF
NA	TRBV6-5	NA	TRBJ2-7	TGTGCCAGCAGCCCTACCTACGAGCAGTACTTC	CASSPTYEQYF
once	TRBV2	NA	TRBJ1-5	TGTGCCAGCAACAGGGAACCGCATAGCAATCAGCCCCAGCATTTT	CASNREPHSNQPQHF
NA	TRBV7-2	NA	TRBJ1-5	TGTGCCAGCAGCACCTCGGGACACTTTAGCAATCAGCCCCAGCATTTT	CASSTSGHFSNQPQHF
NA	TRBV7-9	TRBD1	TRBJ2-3	TGTGCCAGCAGCGAAACAGGGGTAGATACGCAGTATTTT	CASSETGVDTQYF
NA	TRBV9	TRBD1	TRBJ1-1	TGTGCCAGCAGCCAGGGACAGGGGGCGCCTGAAGCTTTCTTT	CASSQGQGAPEAFF
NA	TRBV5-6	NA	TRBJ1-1	TGTGCCAGCAGCTTGTTTACATATGACCGGGCCACTGAAGCTTTCTTT	CASSLFTYDRATEAFF
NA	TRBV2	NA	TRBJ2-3	TGTGCCAGCAGTGTCTCCTCGAGCACAGATACGCAGTATTTT	CASSVSSSTDTQYF
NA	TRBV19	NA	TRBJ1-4	TGTGCCAGTAGGAGGGGGACAAATGAAAAACTGTTTTTT	CASRRGTNEKLFF
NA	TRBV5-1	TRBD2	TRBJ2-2	TGCGCCAGCAGCTTCATTAGCGGGAGGGAAACCGGGGAGCTGTTTTTT	CASSFISGRETGELFF
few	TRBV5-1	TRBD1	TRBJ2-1	TGCGCCAGCAGCTTGGGGGGACAGGATCTGTATGAGCAGTTCTTC	CASSLGGQDLYEQFF
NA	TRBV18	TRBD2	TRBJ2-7	TGTGCCAGCTCGAAGCTAGCGGGAGAGCTCCCAGGGCAGTACTTC	CASSKLAGELPGQYF
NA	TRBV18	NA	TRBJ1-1	TGTGCCAGCTCGTCCGGGACTCAGAACACTGAAGCTTTCTTT	CASSSGTQNTEAFF